Detailed here is one TCR beta chain. V was pared by 1 base and J by 8 bases, with 13 bases of the junction left unmatched. Germline V CDR1 and CDR2: SGHTA, FQGNSA. This CDR3 has 17 residues. This record comes from a study of blood T cell repertoires in COVID-19. The wider study: Donors in the United States, Italy and Spain gave samples during acute or convalescent COVID-19. PBMCs, B-cell-depleted T cells, or T cells were the source of the cDNA or gDNA that made up the material.

Original analysis: From reference gene primer amplification, estimates of nucleated cell counts were derived. Profiled with immunoSEQ multiplex PCR; TCRdb holds only in-frame clones, not every one. That table is the source of V, J and clone size, and D and trimming were worked out from the DNA. The top ten hold 2.5% to 3% of the sample, which has approximately 170,000 clones, approximately 86% seen once. Seattle-derived patients entered the study during active infection and were followed longitudinally. V is TRBV7-2 and J is TRBJ2-1; 8 positions match TRBD2. The receptor was isolated from a woman older than 75 with COVID-19, enrolled during active disease. Sequencing was done on a sample of peripheral blood. CDR3 residues: CASSLGVAGGHRDEQFF. The CDR3 nucleotides are TGTGCCAGCAGCTTAGGTGTGGCGGGAGGACATCGCGATGAGCAGTTCTTC.